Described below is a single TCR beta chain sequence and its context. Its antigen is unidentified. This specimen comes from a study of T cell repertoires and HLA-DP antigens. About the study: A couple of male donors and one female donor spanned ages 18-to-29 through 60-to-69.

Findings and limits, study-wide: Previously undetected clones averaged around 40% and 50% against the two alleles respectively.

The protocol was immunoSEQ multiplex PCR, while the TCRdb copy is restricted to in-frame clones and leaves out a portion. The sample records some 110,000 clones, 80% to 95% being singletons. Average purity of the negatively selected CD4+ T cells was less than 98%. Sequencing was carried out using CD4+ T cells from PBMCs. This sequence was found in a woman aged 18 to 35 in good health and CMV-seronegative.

DNA for the CDR3: TGCAGCGTCGAGGGGGGTAGAGGCATGAACACTGAAGCTTTCTTT. It codes for CSVEGGRGMNTEAFF. The chain couples TRBV29-1 to TRBJ1-1; weak D call: TRBD1 (6 bases). This CDR3 comprises 15 residues. The V end lost 6 bases, the J end lost 0 bases, and 17 bases lay between the germline ends. Germline V lookup: CDR1 SQVTM, CDR2 ANQGSEA. The full variable domain, completed using reference TRBV29-1 and TRBJ1-1, is SAVISQKPSRDICQRGTSLTIQCQVDSQVTMMFWYRQQPGQSLTLIATANQGSEATYESGFVIDKFPISRPNLTFSTLTVSNMSPEDSSIYLCSVEGGRGMNTEAFFGQGTRLTVV.